One sample yielded the 18 T cell receptor beta chains listed below, sequenced in a study of sequential checkpoint blockade in melanoma. Described treatment: randomized to nivolumab then ipilimumab (arm A) or the reverse (arm B). The protocol was immunoSEQ multiplex PCR, while the TCRdb copy is restricted to in-frame clones and leaves out a portion. The sample lists approximately 2,400 clones; 20% to 30% were seen once. Sequencing was performed on tumor tissue (inferred from file names), taken from a patient given nivolumab and ipilimumab in sequence. All receptors derive from a human donor with melanoma.

The chain has TRBV28 and TRBJ2-2; 11 nucleotides agree with TRBD2. This CDR3 has 15 residues. Germline V lookup: CDR1 MDHEN, CDR2 SYDVKM. Trimming at V came to 3 bases and at J to 7 bases, leaving 4 bases not matched to a gene. CDR3 DNA sequence: TGTGCCAGCAGTTTCCGACTAGCGGGGATCGGGGAGCTGTTTTTT. Translated, it gives CASSFRLAGIGELFF.

The rearrangement links TRBV19 to TRBJ2-1; the match to TRBD2 covers 12 bases. The CDR3 covers 15 residues. V lost 5 bases, J lost 9 bases, and 8 bases stayed unmatched. Germline V gene data show CDR1 as LNHDA and CDR2 as SQIVND (reference sequence). The CDR3 DNA follows: TGTGCCAGTAGTCCACTAGCGGGGGGCCAAGTTGAGCAGTTCTTC. It yields the protein CASSPLAGGQVEQFF.

This clone occurred a few times. V gene TRBV9 combines with J gene TRBJ1-2; 7 bases fit TRBD1. Looked up from germline, CDR1 is SGDLS and CDR2 is YYNGEE. The CDR3 sequence is 17 residues long. Trimming at V came to 3 bases and at J to 1 base, leaving 12 bases not matched to a gene. The CDR3 DNA reads TGTGCCAGCAGCGCCCGTCCCCGGGACAGACATAACTATGGCTACACCTTC. This gives the protein CASSARPRDRHNYGYTF.

This clone was recorded a few times. This chain joins TRBV28 and TRBJ2-2; D might be TRBD1 (6 bases). V was shortened by 7 bases and J by 0 bases, with 18 bases between the two germline ends. CDR3 length: 17 amino acids. Germline CDR1 reads MDHEN; CDR2 reads SYDVKM. CDR3 nucleotides: TGTGCCAGCACCCCTTGGGGTAAGGGGGCGAACACCGGGGAGCTGTTTTTT. Protein: CASTPWGKGANTGELFF. Combining the CDR3 with reference TRBV28 and TRBJ2-2 gives the whole variable domain DVKVTQSSRYLVKRTGEKVFLECVQDMDHENMFWYRQDPGLGLRLIYFSYDVKMKEKGDIPEGYSVSREKKERFSLILESASTNQTSMYLCASTPWGKGANTGELFFGEGSRLTVL.

In its sample, this clone was seen a few times. As DNA, the CDR3 is TGTGCCAGCAGTTACGGGGAAATCACTGAAGCTTTCTTT. It is translated as CASSYGEITEAFF. The chain couples TRBV6-8 to TRBJ1-1; D is unclear. Between the trimmed V and J ends, which lost 2 bases and 4 bases, there was a span of 8 bases. The CDR3 consists of 13 residues. CDR1 is MNHGY, CDR2 SAAAGT, per germline.

In its sample, this clone was seen a few times. In DNA form, the CDR3 reads TGTGCCAGCAGTTTTGGCGTTTTGAGGGACCTCAACACCGGGGAGCTGTTTTTT. Its protein product is CASSFGVLRDLNTGELFF. This chain joins TRBV28 and TRBJ2-2; D possibly matches TRBD1 or TRBD2 (5 bases each). Germline CDR1 and CDR2: MDHEN and SYDVKM. V was trimmed by 3 bases and J by 2 bases, leaving 19 bases between them. This CDR3 contains 18 residues.

This clone was seen only a few times. This chain links TRBV23-1 with TRBJ1-1, with 9 bases lining up with TRBD1. TRBV23-1 has ORF status, its function being uncertain. The CDR3 has 13 amino acids. The J segment lost 4 bases and the V segment lost 6 bases, leaving 3 bases of the junction unmatched. The DNA for the CDR3 is TGCGCCAGCAGCGCGGGACAGGGCACTGAAGCTTTCTTT. Protein: CASSAGQGTEAFF.

J is TRBJ2-2 and V is TRBV5-1; D possibly corresponds to TRBD1 (6 bases). The V gene's germline CDR1 is SGHRS and CDR2 YFSETQ. This CDR3 comprises 17 residues. V lost 1 base, J lost 0 bases, and 13 bases lay in between. CDR3 region: CASSLTPGQANTGELFF. CDR3 bases: TGCGCCAGCAGCTTGACCCCGGGACAAGCGAACACCGGGGAGCTGTTTTTT.

This clone was detected only a few times. The chain carries TRBV6-8 and TRBJ2-7; 12 nucleotides agree with TRBD2. The V and J ends lost 6 bases and 3 bases, in that order; junction bases with no gene match: 3. The CDR3 is made up of 14 amino acids. Germline CDR1 is MNHGY and CDR2 is SAAAGT. The CDR3 loop reads CASSQTSGGYEQYF. CDR3 nucleotide sequence: TGTGCCAGCAGCCAGACTAGCGGGGGCTACGAGCAGTACTTC.

The V gene is TRBV19, the J gene TRBJ1-1; D is perhaps TRBD1 (5 bases). V was cut by 5 bases and J by 4 bases, with 14 bases left in between. Germline V gene sequence: CDR1 LNHDA, CDR2 SQIVND (reference sequence). The CDR3 is 14 amino acids. CDR3 amino acids: CASSVAGGTTEAFF. CDR3 bases: TGTGCCAGTAGTGTCGCCGGGGGGACCACTGAAGCTTTCTTT. The variable domain in full, completed from reference TRBV19 and TRBJ1-1, reads DGGITQSPKYLFRKEGQNVTLSCEQNLNHDAMYWYRQDPGQGLRLIYYSQIVNDFQKGDIAEGYSVSREKKESFPLTVTSAQKNPTAFYLCASSVAGGTTEAFFGQGTRLTVV.

This clone was detected a few times. The rearrangement joins TRBV9 to TRBJ2-2; D possibly matches TRBD1 or TRBD2 (5 bases each). The CDR3 runs to 15 residues. V lost 3 bases and J 7 bases, leaving 16 bases between the germline ends. Germline V CDR1 and CDR2: SGDLS, YYNGEE. CDR3 in amino acids: CASSDAAGRGGELFF. CDR3 coding DNA: TGTGCCAGCAGCGACGCCGCGGGTAGGGGCGGGGAGCTGTTTTTT.

In its sample, this clone was seen a few times. V gene TRBV9 combines with J gene TRBJ2-7; D is undetermined. Trimming cost V 5 bases and J 12 bases, with 21 bases left between them. The CDR3 length is 13 residues. CDR1 is SGDLS and CDR2 is YYNGEE in the germline V gene. CDR3 in DNA: TGTGCCAGCAGTGAAGCCCCTAGAGATTGGCGGTACTTC. Translating it yields CASSEAPRDWRYF.

The rearrangement joins TRBV5-1 to TRBJ1-1; D call uncertain. Trimming took 1 base from V and 4 from J, leaving 14 bases between them. CDR3 length equals 15 residues. Germline V CDR1 and CDR2: SGHRS, YFSETQ. CDR3 DNA sequence: TGCGCCAGCAGCTTGCTTCCGGGAGAGGTCACTGAAGCTTTCTTT. Its translation: CASSLLPGEVTEAFF.

V and J are TRBV30 and TRBJ2-1; D is ambiguous. The CDR3 is made up of 13 amino acids. Between the trimmed V and J ends, which lost 2 bases and 5 bases, there was a span of 10 bases. From germline, CDR1 is GTSNPN and CDR2 SVGIG (reference sequence). CDR3 sequence: CAWSKGGDNEQFF. As DNA, the CDR3 is TGTGCCTGGAGTAAGGGCGGTGACAATGAGCAGTTCTTC.

The V call is TRBV6-7, the J call TRBJ2-1, with a tentative D call TRBD2 (7 bases). TRBV6-7 is designated an ORF whose function remains uncertain. The CDR3 totals 14 residues. Trimming pared 4 bases from V and 4 bases from J, leaving 11 bases between. The CDR3 reads CASSSGGPYNEQFF. The DNA for the CDR3 is TGTGCCAGCAGTTCCGGGGGGCCTTACAATGAGCAGTTCTTC.

This chain uses TRBV11-3 with TRBJ2-1, with TRBD2 as a possible D gene (5 bases). The CDR3 loop spans 17 amino acids. The germline V and J ends were trimmed by 5 bases and 2 bases, with 19 bases remaining between them. The germline V gene encodes CDR1 SGHNT and CDR2 YENEEA. CDR3 sequence: CASSARWDSVTYNEQFF. The CDR3, as DNA: TGTGCCAGCAGCGCCCGCTGGGATAGCGTCACCTACAATGAGCAGTTCTTC.

The chain uses TRBV12-5 and TRBJ2-1, with a tentative D call TRBD2 (6 bases). V was pared by 0 bases and J by 13 bases, with 16 bases between. Per the germline V gene, CDR1 is LGHNT and CDR2 is FRNRAP. The CDR3 sequence is 14 residues long. CDR3 in DNA: TGTGCTAGTGGTTTGGTACATGGTAGCGGAACTCAGTTCTTC. This gives the protein CASGLVHGSGTQFF. Full variable domain (outside the CDR3, taken from reference TRBV12-5 and TRBJ2-1): DARVTQTPRHKVTEMGQEVTMRCQPILGHNTVFWYRQTMMQGLELLAYFRNRAPLDDSGMPKDRFSAEMPDATLATLKIQPSEPRDSAVYFCASGLVHGSGTQFFGPGTRLTVL.

The V call is TRBV6-8, the J call TRBJ1-6; 7 bases agree with TRBD1. V gave up 2 bases and J gave up 3 bases; unmatched junction bases: 7. CDR3 size: 17 residues. The germline V gene encodes CDR1 MNHGY and CDR2 SAAAGT. CDR3 in amino acids: CASSYPGQRSYNSPLHF. The CDR3 coding sequence is TGTGCCAGCAGTTACCCGGGACAGAGAAGCTATAATTCACCCCTCCACTTT.